This T cell receptor (beta chain) comes out of a study of cytomegalovirus exposure and HLA in healthy donors. Study results and caveats: V- and J-gene trimming of TCR beta was linked (in a later analysis) to a missense DCLRE1C variant.

Participants comprised healthy donors of bone marrow. Both 60 Vbeta primers and 13 Jbeta primers went into the PCR. Sequenced by immunoSEQ multiplex PCR; TCRdb stores in-frame clones only, minus some. Among more than 110,000 clones listed, 75% to 80% were seen once. Note on this clone: The antigen is not known.

The V gene lost 0 bases and the J gene lost 4 bases, with 6 bases spanning the gap. The germline gives CDR1 SGHVS, CDR2 FQNEAQ. The CDR3 sequence is 14 residues long. The TCR originated in a male donor in good health and CMV-seronegative. V and J are TRBV7-8 and TRBJ2-2, with TRBD2 as a possible D gene (6 bases). Sequenced material: PBMCs. The CDR3 is CASSLAGGTGELFF. The DNA for the CDR3 is TGTGCCAGCAGCTTAGCCGGGGGCACCGGGGAGCTGTTTTTT.